This passage covers 23 T cell receptor beta chains from one sample sequenced in a study of cytomegalovirus exposure and HLA in healthy donors. A multiplex PCR was run with 60 Vbeta primers and 13 Jbeta primers. Sequenced by immunoSEQ multiplex PCR; TCRdb stores in-frame clones only, minus some. Of more than 100,000 clones in the sample, 79% were seen once. Material: PBMCs. The receptor set was obtained from a middle-aged man in good health and CMV-seropositive.

The rearrangement links TRBV28 to TRBJ1-4; D is perhaps TRBD1 (5 bases). Trimming shortened V by 4 bases and J by 7 bases, and 19 bases separated the two germline ends. From germline, CDR1 is MDHEN and CDR2 SYDVKM. The CDR3 is 16 residues long. Written as DNA, the CDR3 is TGTGCCAGCAGTTCCGAAGACAGCCCTAGGGGTGAAAAACTGTTTTTT. The encoded protein is CASSSEDSPRGEKLFF.

This clone showed up just a few times. The chain carries TRBV11-2 and TRBJ1-1; D gene uncertain. CDR1 and CDR2 (germline): SGHAT, FQNNGV. V was trimmed by 0 bases and J by 4 bases, leaving 12 bases between them. The CDR3 has 15 amino acids. The CDR3 reads CASSLDRIGSTEAFF. The CDR3 DNA reads as TGTGCCAGCAGCTTAGATCGAATAGGGAGCACTGAAGCTTTCTTT.

The chain combines TRBV9 with TRBJ2-1; 7 bases align to TRBD2. V dropped 0 bases and J dropped 6; count of bases not matched to a gene: 6. The CDR3 sequence is 15 residues long. CDR1 SGDLS and CDR2 YYNGEE come from the germline V gene. Here the CDR3 reads CASSVVGTTRNEQFF. CDR3 DNA sequence: TGTGCCAGCAGCGTAGTTGGGACTACCCGCAATGAGCAGTTCTTC.

Remarks on this clone: The junction does not match germline at one end; this may be a read error. The CDR3 sequence is CSSSPRLAGVYNEQFF. CDR3 in DNA: TGTTCCAGCAGCCCTAGACTAGCGGGAGTTTACAATGAGCAGTTCTTC. The chain combines TRBV7-9 with TRBJ2-1; the match to TRBD2 covers 12 bases. From germline, CDR1 is SEHNR and CDR2 FQNEAQ (reference sequence). CDR3 length: 16 residues.

This chain connects TRBV7-8 to TRBJ2-1; TRBD1 matches at 12 bases. The CDR3 is made up of 17 amino acids. With V trimmed by 4 bases and J by 8 bases, 12 bases remained unmatched. Per the germline V gene, CDR1 is SGHVS and CDR2 is FQNEAQ. The CDR3 nucleotides read TGTGCCAGCAGCTCTCACCCGGGACAGGGGGCGTTATATGAGCAGTTCTTC. Residues: CASSSHPGQGALYEQFF.

The count of this clone is one. The chain links TRBV19 to TRBJ1-1; 8 bases fit TRBD1. The V gene end was trimmed by 5 bases and the J gene end by 11 bases; junction bases not matched to a gene: 13. Germline assignment: CDR1 LNHDA and CDR2 SQIVND (reference sequence). This CDR3 has 14 residues. In DNA form, the CDR3 reads TGTGCCAGTAGTCAGACAGGGGCTTCGTACGAGGCTTTCTTT. Translation: CASSQTGASYEAFF. Using reference TRBV19 and TRBJ1-1 for the parts outside the CDR3, the full variable domain is DGGITQSPKYLFRKEGQNVTLSCEQNLNHDAMYWYRQDPGQGLRLIYYSQIVNDFQKGDIAEGYSVSREKKESFPLTVTSAQKNPTAFYLCASSQTGASYEAFFGQGTRLTVV.

In this sample, this clone turned up once. J is TRBJ1-2 and V is TRBV5-1; tentatively, D is TRBD1 (6 bases). Per the germline V gene, CDR1 is SGHRS and CDR2 is YFSETQ. The CDR3 is 14 amino acids. V gave up 1 base and J gave up 7 bases, with 14 bases separating them. The CDR3 nucleotides read TGCGCCAGCAGCTTGAGCACAGGGAGTCCTGGCTACACCTTC. Translation gives CASSLSTGSPGYTF. The whole variable domain, remainder taken from reference TRBV5-1 and TRBJ1-2, is KAGVTQTPRYLIKTRGQQVTLSCSPISGHRSVSWYQQTPGQGLQFLFEYFSETQRNKGNFPGRFSGRQFSNSRSEMNVSTLELGDSALYLCASSLSTGSPGYTFGSGTRLTVV.

The chain is built from TRBV9 and TRBJ2-1; D is possibly TRBD2 (6 bases). Between the trimmed V and J ends, which lost 3 bases and 2 bases, there was a span of 15 bases. CDR3 length equals 16 residues. Germline V gives CDR1 SGDLS, CDR2 YYNGEE. The CDR3 coding sequence is TGTGCCAGCAGCGACAGGCGGGACCGGGCCTACAATGAGCAGTTCTTC. Its protein is CASSDRRDRAYNEQFF.

The chain combines TRBV10-3 with TRBJ1-5; D is undetermined. The germline CDR1 and CDR2 sequences are ENHRY and SYGVKD. V gave up 4 bases and J gave up 0 bases, with 7 bases separating them. The CDR3 totals 14 residues. CDR3 in DNA: TGTGCCATCAGTGGGGCAGATAGCAATCAGCCCCAGCATTTT. Its translation: CAISGADSNQPQHF.

The chain uses TRBV5-1 and TRBJ1-4; D unclear. The germline V gene has CDR1 SGHRS and CDR2 YFSETQ. V lost 0 bases and J 3 bases, leaving 15 bases between the germline ends. This CDR3 comprises 17 residues. CDR3 nucleotide sequence: TGCGCCAGCAGCTTGGTTGTGGGCGCGGGAGCTAATGAAAAACTGTTTTTT. Residues: CASSLVVGAGANEKLFF.

The chain uses TRBV7-9 and TRBJ1-4; 8 bases match TRBD1. Germline V gene sequence: CDR1 SEHNR, CDR2 FQNEAQ (reference sequence). The CDR3 spans 15 residues. V shed 5 bases, J shed 4 bases, and the junction held 6 bases outside the gene matches. This CDR3 is CASSLSTGDNEKLFF. DNA of the CDR3: TGTGCCAGCAGCCTATCGACAGGGGATAATGAAAAACTGTTTTTT.

The V call is TRBV10-2, the J call TRBJ1-2, with 8 positions matching TRBD1. The CDR3 consists of 13 residues. CDR1 and CDR2 (germline): WSHSY, SAAADI. Trimming at V came to 4 bases and at J to 4 bases, leaving 2 bases not matched to a gene. For the CDR3, the DNA is TGCGCCAGCAGTGGTGACAGGGGCTATGGCTACACCTTC. This encodes CASSGDRGYGYTF.

The rearrangement joins TRBV10-3 to TRBJ2-3; tentatively, D is TRBD1 (6 bases). The V end was cut by 4 bases, the J end by 2 bases, with 10 bases between. Germline assignment: CDR1 ENHRY and CDR2 SYGVKD. The CDR3 is made up of 14 amino acids. Here the CDR3 reads CAISVGADTDTQYF. The CDR3 nucleotides read TGTGCCATCAGTGTGGGGGCAGACACAGATACGCAGTATTTT.

The rearrangement joins TRBV6-1 to TRBJ2-7, with D possibly TRBD1 on 6 matching bases. The CDR3 consists of 14 residues. Between the trimmed V and J ends, which lost 7 bases and 2 bases, there was a span of 15 bases. The germline CDR1 and CDR2 sequences are MNHNS and SASEGT. The CDR3 loop reads CASTPDRFPYEQYF. The CDR3 DNA reads as TGTGCCAGCACCCCCGACAGGTTCCCCTACGAGCAGTACTTC.

J is TRBJ1-4 and V is TRBV5-4; tentatively, D is TRBD1 (5 bases). Looked up from germline, CDR1 is SGHNT and CDR2 is YYREEE (reference sequence). The CDR3 sequence is 14 residues long. V lost 0 bases, J lost 8 bases, and 11 bases lay in between. This CDR3 is CASSLAGRGEKLFF. CDR3 DNA sequence: TGTGCCAGCAGCTTGGCCGGCCGGGGGGAAAAACTGTTTTTT.

In DNA, the CDR3 is TGCAGCGTTTCCAGGGGCACCGGGGAGCTGTTTTTT. Its protein is CSVSRGTGELFF. The chain is built from TRBV29-1 and TRBJ2-2; D may be TRBD1 (6 bases). With 5 bases removed from V and 4 bases from J, the gap between germline ends came to 8 bases. Germline CDR1 SQVTM, CDR2 ANQGSEA. CDR3 length equals 12 residues.

The chain employs TRBV5-1 and TRBJ2-1; TRBD2 agrees at 8 bases. This CDR3 has 16 residues. Germline-derived CDR1 and CDR2 are SGHRS and YFSETQ. Trimming at V came to 1 base and at J to 6 bases, leaving 9 bases not matched to a gene. For the CDR3, the DNA is TGCGCCAGCAGCTTGAAGTCGGGGGGGGCGGGCAATGAGCAGTTCTTC. It encodes CASSLKSGGAGNEQFF.

The CDR3 nucleotides are TGTGCCAGCAGCCCCCAGCAGGGCCCTGTCGAGCAGTACTTC. This translates into CASSPQQGPVEQYF. The chain carries TRBV5-4 and TRBJ2-7, with D possibly TRBD1 on 5 matching bases. Trimming shortened V by 4 bases and J by 6 bases, and 17 bases separated the two germline ends. This CDR3 spans 14 amino acids. Germline lookup yields CDR1 SGHNT and CDR2 YYREEE (reference sequence).

This clone appeared once. The gene calls are TRBV30 and TRBJ2-3; tentative D call: TRBD2 (6 bases). CDR1 is GTSNPN and CDR2 is SVGIG in the germline V gene (reference sequence). V was pared by 4 bases and J by 4 bases, with 9 bases between. The CDR3 is 12 residues long. Here the CDR3 DNA reads TGTGCCTGGACCGGAGGGCCAGATACGCAGTATTTT. This encodes CAWTGGPDTQYF.

The chain links TRBV29-1 to TRBJ2-2; 7 bases are a match to TRBD1. J was trimmed by 0 bases and V by 4 bases; bases with no gene match: 5. The CDR3 runs to 15 residues. Germline V gene sequence: CDR1 SQVTM, CDR2 ANQGSEA. CDR3: CSVGGDRANTGELFF. The CDR3 DNA is TGCAGCGTTGGAGGGGACAGAGCGAACACCGGGGAGCTGTTTTTT.

The gene calls are TRBV5-4 and TRBJ2-5; D is undetermined. Per germline, CDR1 SGHNT and CDR2 YYREEE (reference sequence). Between the trimmed V and J ends, which lost 2 bases and 2 bases, there was a span of 10 bases. There are 14 residues in the CDR3. The CDR3 protein is CASSFVSDQETQYF. The CDR3 DNA follows: TGTGCCAGCAGCTTCGTCTCAGATCAAGAGACCCAGTACTTC.

The chain is built from TRBV18 and TRBJ2-1, with TRBD1 identical over 9 bases. Trimming at V came to 5 bases and at J to 7 bases, leaving 9 bases not matched to a gene. The CDR3 runs to 15 residues. CDR1 KGHSH and CDR2 LQKENI come from the germline V gene. This CDR3 is CASSSPGQGLNEQFF. In DNA, the CDR3 is TGTGCCAGCTCATCCCCGGGACAGGGCTTAAATGAGCAGTTCTTC.

There are a few counts of this clone. The rearrangement uses TRBV7-3 and TRBJ2-2; D is undetermined. This CDR3 spans 13 amino acids. Germline CDR1 SGHTA, CDR2 FQGTGA. V was clipped by 6 bases and J by 6 bases, with 11 bases between them. The CDR3, as DNA: TGTGCCAGCAGTCATCTACGGTCCGGGGAGCTGTTTTTT. Its protein is CASSHLRSGELFF.